The sequence of this T cell receptor (beta chain) was determined in a study of cytomegalovirus exposure and HLA in healthy donors. V lost 0 bases and J 5 bases, leaving 8 bases between the germline ends. The CDR3 length is 13 residues. Germline CDR1 SGDLS, CDR2 YYNGEE. The PCR used 60 Vbeta and 13 Jbeta primers. Measured with immunoSEQ multiplex PCR; TCRdb has only the in-frame clones, and not every one. The sample holds a few hundred thousand clones, around three quarters seen once. The sample was PBMCs. The source is a man in his forties or fifties in good health and CMV-seronegative. The J gene is TRBJ1-1, the V gene TRBV9, with D unresolved. The CDR3 loop is CASSVETGTEAFF. The CDR3, as DNA: TGTGCCAGCAGCGTAGAGACGGGTACTGAAGCTTTCTTT.